These T cell receptor beta chains were read from a single sample in a study of T cell changes during pregnancy in multiple sclerosis. Sequenced by immunoSEQ multiplex PCR; TCRdb stores in-frame clones only, minus some. The sample consists of 100,000 to 130,000 clones, 85% to 95% of them appearing once. This specimen was peripheral blood, taken in the third trimester of pregnancy. Source of these receptors: a female donor in good health, enrolled as a control in a pregnancy study. The CDR3 runs from the conserved cysteine through the conserved F or W.

v_call: TRBV4-2; j_call: TRBJ2-1; cdr3_aa: CASSPSREFKQFF
v_call: TRBV12-5; j_call: TRBJ1-4; cdr3_aa: CASGLVIGAISINEKLFF
v_call: TRBV5-4; j_call: TRBJ1-1; cdr3_aa: CASTSPGGITEAFF
v_call: TRBV9; j_call: TRBJ2-2; cdr3_aa: CASSVAQNTGELFF
v_call: TRBV7-9; j_call: TRBJ2-1; cdr3_aa: CASSPGQGPYNEQFF
v_call: TRBV4-3; j_call: TRBJ1-2; cdr3_aa: CASSQVWGGKLNYGYTF
v_call: TRBV25-1; j_call: TRBJ2-1; cdr3_aa: CASTRSFGTGAYNEQFF
v_call: TRBV7-2; j_call: -; cdr3_aa: CASSGLGTGVSYEQYF
v_call: TRBV5-1; j_call: TRBJ2-1; cdr3_aa: CASTPRQGRTYNEQFF
v_call: TRBV5-5; j_call: TRBJ1-5; cdr3_aa: CASSLGGMAVQPQHF
v_call: TRBV4-2; j_call: TRBJ1-2; cdr3_aa: CASSQVDSYGYTF
v_call: TRBV5-4; j_call: TRBJ1-1; cdr3_aa: CASSPGTETEAFF
v_call: TRBV7-7; j_call: TRBJ2-2; cdr3_aa: CASSLQGTTGELFF
v_call: TRBV5-6; j_call: TRBJ1-1; cdr3_aa: CASSPGQGRTEAFF
v_call: TRBV7-3; j_call: TRBJ1-1; cdr3_aa: CASSQRADRGDTEAFF
v_call: TRBV29-1; j_call: TRBJ1-5; cdr3_aa: CSVEIGPDQPQHF
v_call: TRBV27; j_call: TRBJ1-1; cdr3_aa: CASRRGQGYTEAFF
v_call: TRBV7-6; j_call: TRBJ1-4; cdr3_aa: CASTEGGEDEKLFF
v_call: TRBV5-4; j_call: TRBJ1-2; cdr3_aa: CASSFGQGYGYTF
v_call: TRBV19; j_call: TRBJ1-4; cdr3_aa: CASSDGTGREKLFF